This T cell receptor (beta chain) was identified during a study of CD8+CD57+ T cells in acquired aplastic anemia. Study summary: The average for DNA from sorted CD4+ and CD8+ cells was roughly 3 ug.

It was patients with CD8+CD57+ cell expansion by flow cytometry who were chosen for sequencing. The enrolled patients all had severe acquired aplastic anemia. CDR3 and TCR beta VDJ profiling relied on a genomic DNA template. TCRdb independently ran MiXCR on the reads; one entry per CDR3 protein. The sample yields roughly 240,000 distinct CDR3 sequences, more than 45% seen once. With V trimmed by 4 bases and J by 6 bases, 6 bases remained unmatched. The CDR3 is 14 amino acids. Per the germline V gene, CDR1 is SEHNR and CDR2 is FQNEAQ (reference sequence). Overall study results and limits: Patients versus controls showed no significant CD8+ Simpson's diversity difference.

This clonotype was counted a few times. Antigen specificity is unknown. The chain links TRBV7-9 to TRBJ2-3, with 8 bases that match TRBD1. Sequenced input: sorted CD4+, CD8+, or CD8+CD57+ T cells (not recorded which) from PBMCs. The source is a human donor with aplastic anemia. The CDR3 sequence is CASSSAGDRDTQYF. The CDR3 DNA reads as TGTGCCAGCAGCTCGGCAGGGGACAGGGATACGCAGTATTTT.